The clone carrying this T cell receptor beta chain was detected ten times or more. Researchers amplified the TCR beta CDR3 regions from RNA transcripts. An initial round of RT-PCR targeting the TCR CDR3 relied on the HTBI primer set. TCRdb redid the calling of the multiplex PCR reads with MiXCR, one entry per CDR3 protein. The data hold roughly 580,000 distinct CDR3 sequences, with around 14% observed a single time. Researchers barred patients who had uncontrolled infection, other autoimmune disease, pregnancy or lactation. In germline, CDR1 is MNHNY, CDR2 SVGAGI (reference sequence). Losses at the gene ends were 2 bases for V and 4 bases for J; bases not matched to a gene: 1. The CDR3 consists of 14 residues. The data are from a study of T cells in Graves' hyperthyroidism and ophthalmopathy. Study-level information: Specimen type is peripheral blood, collected at initial diagnosis prior to any treatment.

Input material: blood. V usage is TRBV6-6 and J usage is TRBJ2-5; 10 nucleotides line up with TRBD1. The clonotype originates from a woman under 40 with Graves' hyperthyroidism that later progressed to Graves' ophthalmopathy. The CDR3 nucleotides are TGTGCCAGCAGTTACCGGGACAGGGGAGAGACCCAGTACTTC. The encoded protein is CASSYRDRGETQYF.